The clone carrying this T cell receptor beta chain was observed a single time. These data are taken from a study of control samples from healthy donors and cancer patients. Germline V gene data show CDR1 as SGHNT and CDR2 as YYREEE (reference sequence). V shed 3 bases and J 1 base; nucleotides not matched to a gene: 5. This CDR3 spans 18 amino acids. Some clones are missing from TCRdb's copy, which holds only in-frame ones; the method was immunoSEQ multiplex PCR. This sample carries about 150,000 clones, approximately 94% of them seen once, and the ten largest clones take 5.5% to 6%. This TCR derives from a man between 40 and 49 years old in good health. This rearrangement joins TRBV5-4 to TRBJ2-3; 16 bases map to TRBD2. The source material was blood. The DNA for the CDR3 is TGTGCCAGCAGCTCGGGACTAGCGGGGGGGCGGGGCACAGATACGCAGTATTTT. It is translated as CASSSGLAGGRGTDTQYF.